This T cell receptor (beta chain) was identified during a study of technical replicates of blood from a handful of donors. TCRdb keeps only in-frame clones here, not all; method: immunoSEQ multiplex PCR. The sample includes 80,000 to 100,000 clones, roughly 95% seen only once; the top ten take approximately 0.38%. CDR1 and CDR2 from the germline V gene are LGHNA and YNFKEQ. This CDR3 is 15 amino acids long. V shed 5 bases and J 6 bases; nucleotides not matched to a gene: 6. The chain combines TRBV4-2 with TRBJ2-1; 11 bases are shared with TRBD2. Sequenced sample: T cells isolated from PBMCs. The sequence was collected from a human donor in good health. The CDR3 bases are TGTGCCAGCAGCGCTCGACTAGCGGGAATCAATGAGCAGTTCTTC. Its translation is CASSARLAGINEQFF.